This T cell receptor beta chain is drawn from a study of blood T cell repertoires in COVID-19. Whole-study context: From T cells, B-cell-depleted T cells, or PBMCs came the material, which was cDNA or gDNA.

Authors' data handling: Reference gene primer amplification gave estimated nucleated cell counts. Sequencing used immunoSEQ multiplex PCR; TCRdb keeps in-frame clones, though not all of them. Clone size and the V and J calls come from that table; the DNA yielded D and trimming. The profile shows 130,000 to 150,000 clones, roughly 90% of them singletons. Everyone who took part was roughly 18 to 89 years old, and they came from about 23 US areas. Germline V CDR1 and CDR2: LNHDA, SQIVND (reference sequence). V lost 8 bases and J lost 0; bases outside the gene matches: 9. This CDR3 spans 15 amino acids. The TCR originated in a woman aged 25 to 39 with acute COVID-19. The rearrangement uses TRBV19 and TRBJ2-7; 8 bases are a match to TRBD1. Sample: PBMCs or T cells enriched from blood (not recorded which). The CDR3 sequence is CASSNQGAPSYEQYF. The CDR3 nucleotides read TGTGCCAGTTCCAATCAGGGGGCCCCCTCCTACGAGCAGTACTTC.